The rows below give T cell receptor beta chains drawn from one sample of a study of T cell clonotyping in hematopoietic cell transplantation. Profiling relied on immunoSEQ multiplex PCR, and the TCRdb table lists in-frame clones only, not all of them. The table lists 55,000 to 70,000 clones, around 94% of them singletons, with 1.5% to 2% in the top ten. The sequencing input was peripheral blood mononuclear cells. Receptor source: a man aged 50-60 years in good health. Some clones in this sample may be carry-over from other donors' samples. Both conserved end residues are part of each CDR3. A D gene is named only where the DNA matches it firmly. Some rows mark clone size as missing; the rest say once, few, many or name a class of expanded clone.

clone_size: .; v_call: TRBV29-1; d_call: TRBD2; j_call: TRBJ2-3; cdr3_aa: CSVAGTNTDTQYF; cdr3_nt: TGCAGCGTCGCGGGGACTAACACAGATACGCAGTATTTT
clone_size: .; v_call: TRBV4-1; d_call: TRBD1; j_call: TRBJ1-2; cdr3_aa: CASSHRTGSNYGYTF; cdr3_nt: TGCGCCAGCAGTCACCGGACAGGATCTAACTATGGCTACACCTTC
clone_size: .; v_call: TRBV15; d_call: TRBD1; j_call: TRBJ1-5; cdr3_aa: CATSRTPGTGGNQPQHF; cdr3_nt: TGTGCCACCAGCAGAACCCCCGGGACAGGGGGTAATCAGCCCCAGCATTTT
clone_size: .; v_call: TRBV7-2; d_call: .; j_call: TRBJ1-2; cdr3_aa: CASSLGGQTGRVGYTF; cdr3_nt: TGTGCCAGCAGCCTAGGCGGACAAACGGGTAGGGTAGGCTACACCTTC
clone_size: .; v_call: TRBV2; d_call: .; j_call: TRBJ1-2; cdr3_aa: CASSASGYGYTF; cdr3_nt: TGTGCCAGCAGTGCGTCGGGCTATGGCTACACCTTC
clone_size: once; v_call: TRBV6-5; d_call: TRBD1; j_call: TRBJ1-6; cdr3_aa: CASTTGVNSPLHF; cdr3_nt: TGTGCCAGCACGACAGGGGTTAATTCACCCCTCCACTTT
clone_size: .; v_call: TRBV7-8; d_call: .; j_call: TRBJ1-2; cdr3_aa: CASSSGTVEGYGYTF; cdr3_nt: TGTGCCAGCAGCTCGGGGACGGTGGAAGGGTATGGCTACACCTTC
clone_size: .; v_call: TRBV4-1; d_call: .; j_call: TRBJ1-1; cdr3_aa: CASSQPQRNTEAFF; cdr3_nt: TGCGCCAGCAGCCAACCTCAGAGGAACACTGAAGCTTTCTTT
clone_size: once; v_call: TRBV29-1; d_call: .; j_call: TRBJ2-1; cdr3_aa: CSVESWGGGGEQFF; cdr3_nt: TGCAGCGTTGAATCGTGGGGGGGCGGCGGAGAGCAGTTCTTC
clone_size: .; v_call: TRBV28; d_call: .; j_call: TRBJ1-2; cdr3_aa: CASSSLWGNYGYTF; cdr3_nt: TGTGCCAGCAGTTCCCTGTGGGGGAACTATGGCTACACCTTC
clone_size: .; v_call: TRBV2; d_call: TRBD2; j_call: TRBJ2-1; cdr3_aa: CASSEAEAGEQFF; cdr3_nt: TGTGCCAGCAGTGAAGCAGAAGCGGGGGAGCAGTTCTTC
clone_size: .; v_call: TRBV28; d_call: .; j_call: TRBJ1-2; cdr3_aa: CASSGGGNYGYTF; cdr3_nt: TGTGCCAGCAGCGGGGGAGGTAACTATGGCTACACCTTC
clone_size: .; v_call: TRBV6-5; d_call: .; j_call: TRBJ1-2; cdr3_aa: CASRPRGIGYGYTF; cdr3_nt: TGTGCCAGCAGACCCAGGGGAATAGGGTATGGCTACACCTTC
clone_size: .; v_call: TRBV28; d_call: TRBD2; j_call: TRBJ2-3; cdr3_aa: CASSLPLQARGALTDTQYF; cdr3_nt: TGTGCCAGCAGTTTACCCCTCCAGGCGCGGGGGGCTCTCACAGATACGCAGTATTTT
clone_size: .; v_call: TRBV4-2; d_call: .; j_call: TRBJ1-5; cdr3_aa: CASSQEYSKHQPQHF; cdr3_nt: TGTGCCAGCAGCCAAGAGTACAGCAAGCATCAGCCCCAGCATTTT
clone_size: .; v_call: TRBV7-2; d_call: .; j_call: TRBJ2-1; cdr3_aa: CASSSLGTEQFF; cdr3_nt: TGTGCCAGCAGCTCTCTTGGGACAGAGCAGTTCTTC
clone_size: once; v_call: TRBV2; d_call: TRBD1; j_call: TRBJ1-5; cdr3_aa: CATSGQGGQPQHF; cdr3_nt: TGTGCCACCTCGGGACAGGGTGGACAGCCCCAGCATTTT
clone_size: .; v_call: TRBV28; d_call: TRBD1; j_call: TRBJ1-2; cdr3_aa: CASSSGDRINYGYTF; cdr3_nt: TGTGCCAGCAGTTCCGGGGACAGAATTAACTATGGCTACACCTTC
clone_size: .; v_call: TRBV6-6; d_call: .; j_call: TRBJ1-5; cdr3_aa: CASRPDRTYSNQPQHF; cdr3_nt: TGTGCCAGCAGACCGGACAGAACCTATAGCAATCAGCCCCAGCATTTT
clone_size: .; v_call: TRBV28; d_call: .; j_call: TRBJ1-2; cdr3_aa: CASSLRNYGYTF; cdr3_nt: TGTGCCAGCAGTTTACGGAACTATGGCTACACCTTC
clone_size: .; v_call: TRBV19; d_call: TRBD1; j_call: TRBJ1-4; cdr3_aa: CASNLDRGSNEKLFF; cdr3_nt: TGTGCCAGTAACCTCGACAGGGGGTCGAATGAAAAACTGTTTTTT
clone_size: once; v_call: TRBV19; d_call: .; j_call: TRBJ2-5; cdr3_aa: CASSIASQETQYF; cdr3_nt: TGTGCCAGTAGTATCGCCTCCCAAGAGACCCAGTACTTC
clone_size: once; v_call: TRBV10-1; d_call: .; j_call: TRBJ2-7; cdr3_aa: CASAADEQYF; cdr3_nt: TGCGCCAGCGCGGCAGACGAGCAGTACTTC
clone_size: .; v_call: TRBV28; d_call: .; j_call: TRBJ1-1; cdr3_aa: CASINGPGTEAFF; cdr3_nt: TGTGCCAGCATCAATGGGCCGGGTACTGAAGCTTTCTTT
clone_size: .; v_call: TRBV28; d_call: .; j_call: TRBJ1-1; cdr3_aa: CASSLWGFPNTEAFF; cdr3_nt: TGTGCCAGCAGTTTATGGGGCTTCCCGAACACTGAAGCTTTCTTT
clone_size: .; v_call: TRBV5-6; d_call: TRBD2; j_call: TRBJ2-7; cdr3_aa: CASSPGGGSYEQYF; cdr3_nt: TGTGCCAGCAGCCCGGGGGGGGGTAGCTACGAGCAGTACTTC
clone_size: .; v_call: TRBV9; d_call: TRBD1; j_call: TRBJ2-1; cdr3_aa: CASSLAGTGGYNEQFF; cdr3_nt: TGTGCCAGCAGCCTAGCGGGGACAGGGGGGTACAATGAGCAGTTCTTC
clone_size: .; v_call: TRBV5-1; d_call: .; j_call: TRBJ2-5; cdr3_aa: CASGNQETQYF; cdr3_nt: TGCGCCAGCGGAAACCAAGAGACCCAGTACTTC
clone_size: .; v_call: TRBV5-1; d_call: .; j_call: TRBJ1-5; cdr3_aa: CASSEGTGNQPQHF; cdr3_nt: TGCGCCAGCAGCGAGGGCACGGGGAATCAGCCCCAGCATTTT
clone_size: .; v_call: TRBV30; d_call: .; j_call: TRBJ1-1; cdr3_aa: CAWSNQGLRGFF; cdr3_nt: TGTGCCTGGAGCAATCAGGGGTTGAGGGGTTTCTTT
clone_size: .; v_call: TRBV5-1; d_call: .; j_call: TRBJ2-7; cdr3_aa: CASNGGAYEQYF; cdr3_nt: TGCGCCAGCAACGGCGGGGCCTACGAGCAGTACTTC
clone_size: .; v_call: TRBV6-5; d_call: .; j_call: TRBJ1-1; cdr3_aa: CASSFGPNTEAFF; cdr3_nt: TGTGCCAGCAGTTTCGGACCGAACACTGAAGCTTTCTTT
clone_size: .; v_call: TRBV7-9; d_call: TRBD2; j_call: TRBJ2-7; cdr3_aa: CASSARRLAGGYSYEQYF; cdr3_nt: TGTGCCAGCAGCGCCCGACGACTAGCGGGAGGTTACTCCTACGAGCAGTACTTC
clone_size: .; v_call: TRBV28; d_call: TRBD2; j_call: TRBJ2-3; cdr3_aa: CASSFTSGGAHTQYF; cdr3_nt: TGTGCCAGCAGTTTTACTAGCGGGGGGGCACATACGCAGTATTTT
clone_size: .; v_call: TRBV28; d_call: .; j_call: TRBJ2-7; cdr3_aa: CASSAPGGPYEQYF; cdr3_nt: TGTGCCAGCAGTGCGCCCGGGGGCCCCTACGAGCAGTACTTC
clone_size: .; v_call: TRBV5-1; d_call: TRBD1; j_call: TRBJ1-2; cdr3_aa: CASSPGQGIWGYTF; cdr3_nt: TGCGCCAGCAGCCCCGGACAGGGAATTTGGGGCTACACCTTC
clone_size: .; v_call: TRBV11-2; d_call: TRBD1; j_call: TRBJ2-3; cdr3_aa: CASSLGQGIGTDTQYF; cdr3_nt: TGTGCCAGCAGTCTGGGACAGGGAATTGGGACAGATACGCAGTATTTT
clone_size: .; v_call: TRBV6-6; d_call: .; j_call: TRBJ2-5; cdr3_aa: CASRGQETQYF; cdr3_nt: TGTGCCAGCAGGGGACAAGAGACCCAGTACTTC
clone_size: .; v_call: TRBV7-2; d_call: .; j_call: TRBJ2-7; cdr3_aa: CASSNPQRPQTYEQYF; cdr3_nt: TGTGCCAGCAGCAACCCCCAGCGGCCCCAAACCTACGAGCAGTACTTC
clone_size: .; v_call: TRBV19; d_call: TRBD1; j_call: TRBJ1-1; cdr3_aa: CASRRDRATEAFF; cdr3_nt: TGTGCCAGTAGGCGGGACAGGGCCACTGAAGCTTTCTTT
clone_size: .; v_call: TRBV15; d_call: .; j_call: TRBJ1-5; cdr3_aa: CATSRGRTEQPQHF; cdr3_nt: TGTGCCACCAGCAGAGGTCGGACAGAGCAGCCCCAGCATTTT
clone_size: .; v_call: TRBV28; d_call: TRBD2; j_call: TRBJ2-7; cdr3_aa: CASRGLAAATYEQYF; cdr3_nt: TGTGCCAGCAGAGGCCTAGCGGCGGCTACCTACGAGCAGTACTTC
clone_size: once; v_call: TRBV20-1; d_call: TRBD2; j_call: TRBJ2-1; cdr3_aa: CSARTSVEQFF; cdr3_nt: TGCAGTGCTAGAACTAGCGTCGAGCAGTTCTTC
clone_size: once; v_call: TRBV11-3; d_call: .; j_call: TRBJ2-1; cdr3_aa: CASSLDQSGTSTYNEQFF; cdr3_nt: TGTGCCAGCAGCTTAGATCAATCCGGGACGTCTACTTACAATGAGCAGTTCTTC
clone_size: .; v_call: TRBV6-7; d_call: TRBD1; j_call: TRBJ1-6; cdr3_aa: CASSKDRGFYYNSPLHF; cdr3_nt: TGTGCCAGCAGTAAAGACAGGGGGTTTTATTATAATTCACCCCTCCACTTT